These 17 T cell receptor beta chains were sequenced from one sample in a study of blood T cells in healthy people across ages. Using a J-beta primer mix together with a sample-barcoded 5' primer, a second PCR was run for about 7 to 12 cycles. Each CDR3 protein is one row after TCRdb ran MiXCR on the 5' RACE reads. The table records under 1 million distinct CDR3 sequences, more than 40% of them present only once. Source material: blood. Receptors were obtained from a man in his sixties in good health.

This chain connects TRBV6-2 or TRBV6-3 to TRBJ2-1; 10 bases match TRBD2. The CDR3 totals 19 residues. Per the germline V gene, CDR1 is MNHEY and CDR2 is SVGEGT. J lost 0 bases, V lost 2 bases, and 10 bases had no gene match. Here the CDR3 DNA reads TGTGCCAGCAGTTACCTGGAGGGTAGCGGGGGGAGCTCCTACAATGAGCAGTTCTTC. It codes for CASSYLEGSGGSSYNEQFF.

This sequence joins TRBV5-1 and TRBJ2-1; 10 nucleotides line up with TRBD2. The germline V gene has CDR1 SGHRS and CDR2 YFSETQ. J gave up 7 bases and V 3 bases, and 25 bases lay outside the gene matches. CDR3 size: 21 residues. CDR3: CASSWRIGEDSGGALPNEQFF. In DNA form, the CDR3 reads TGCGCCAGCAGCTGGAGGATAGGGGAGGACAGCGGGGGGGCTTTACCAAATGAGCAGTTCTTC. Drawing the rest from reference TRBV5-1 and TRBJ2-1, the complete variable domain is KAGVTQTPRYLIKTRGQQVTLSCSPISGHRSVSWYQQTPGQGLQFLFEYFSETQRNKGNFPGRFSGRQFSNSRSEMNVSTLELGDSALYLCASSWRIGEDSGGALPNEQFFGPGTRLTVL.

The chain couples TRBV28 to TRBJ2-5, with D possibly being TRBD2 (6 bases). CDR3 size: 17 residues. V gave up 2 bases and J gave up 11 bases, with 27 bases separating them. From germline, CDR1 is MDHEN and CDR2 SYDVKM. CDR3 region: CASSLMGGRTLNNEQYF. CDR3 nucleotides: TGTGCCAGCAGTTTAATGGGGGGACGGACCTTAAACAATGAGCAGTACTTC.

In its sample, this clonotype was seen a few times. This chain links TRBV11-3 with TRBJ1-1; D remains unclear. CDR1 SGHNT and CDR2 YENEEA come from the germline V gene. The CDR3 contains 14 residues. The V end lost 5 bases, the J end lost 5 bases, and 15 bases lay between the germline ends. CDR3 protein: CASSPTRFGTEAFF. The DNA of the CDR3 is TGTGCCAGCAGCCCCACACGGTTCGGTACTGAAGCTTTCTTT.

This clonotype has just a few counts. This chain connects TRBV7-2 to TRBJ2-4, with 8 bases that match TRBD1. V dropped 3 bases and J dropped 0; count of bases not matched to a gene: 13. This CDR3 is built from 19 residues. CDR1 is SGHTA, CDR2 FQGNSA, per germline. The CDR3 loop reads CASSFGQYRGFLAKNIQYF. The DNA for the CDR3 is TGTGCCAGCAGCTTCGGACAATACAGGGGGTTTCTAGCCAAAAACATTCAGTACTTC.

The chain recombines TRBV14 with TRBJ2-2; 7 nucleotides match TRBD1. This CDR3 has 16 amino acids. V was pared by 4 bases and J by 2 bases, with 7 bases of the junction left unmatched. Germline V gives CDR1 SGHDN, CDR2 FVKESK. This CDR3 reads CASSLTGQRNTGELFF. For the CDR3, the DNA is TGTGCCAGCAGCCTAACGGGACAGAGAAACACCGGGGAGCTGTTTTTT.

This clonotype was counted at least ten times. CDR3 bases: TGTGCCAGCAGCCGCACGACGACTAGCGGGGGGGGAGCAGATACGCAGTATTTT. As protein: CASSRTTTSGGGADTQYF. The gene calls are TRBV6-1 and TRBJ2-3; 14 bases are a match to TRBD2. In germline, CDR1 is MNHNS, CDR2 SASEGT. This CDR3 spans 18 amino acids. Unmatched junction bases numbered 12, after V lost 6 bases and J lost 4 bases.

This clonotype was found many times. V and J are TRBV7-9 and TRBJ1-2; D is unclear. Germline CDR1 SEHNR, CDR2 FQNEAQ (reference sequence). The CDR3 sequence is 11 residues long. The V gene lost 5 bases and the J gene lost 4 bases, with 5 bases spanning the gap. The CDR3 loop reads CASSEPYGYTF. CDR3 nucleotide sequence: TGTGCCAGCAGCGAGCCCTATGGCTACACCTTC.

V gene TRBV19 combines with J gene TRBJ1-2; unclear D gene. The CDR3 is 15 residues long. With 6 bases removed from V and 0 bases from J, the gap between germline ends came to 14 bases. Looked up from germline, CDR1 is LNHDA and CDR2 is SQIVND (reference sequence). CDR3 nucleotide sequence: TGTGCCAGTAGCACCCGGCGTGAGGCTAACTATGGCTACACCTTC. This codes for CASSTRREANYGYTF.

The genes are TRBV7-9 and TRBJ1-4; TRBD1 is a possible D gene (6 bases). This CDR3 has 14 amino acids. Germline V gene data show CDR1 as SEHNR and CDR2 as FQNEAQ (reference sequence). V lost 3 bases, J lost 10 bases, and 15 bases lay in between. Here the CDR3 DNA reads TGTGCCAGCAGCTTCGGACAGTGGGATCCAAAACTGTTTTTT. It encodes CASSFGQWDPKLFF.

The chain joins TRBV29-1 to TRBJ1-1; D unresolved. Germline loops: CDR1 SQVTM, CDR2 ANQGSEA. Trimming took 3 bases from V and 1 from J, leaving 9 bases between them. The CDR3 is 13 amino acids. The CDR3 spells CSVDKGGNTEAFF. The CDR3 region has the DNA TGCAGCGTTGATAAGGGCGGGAACACTGAAGCTTTCTTT.

In DNA form, the CDR3 reads TGTGCCAGCAGTTTAGACGGGTCAAGGGGTTATGGCTACACCTTC. Its protein is CASSLDGSRGYGYTF. The genes are TRBV9 and TRBJ1-2; possible D gene TRBD1, 5 bases. The germline V gene has CDR1 SGDLS and CDR2 YYNGEE. V was cut by 5 bases and J by 5 bases, with 19 bases left in between. The CDR3 sequence is 15 residues long.

This clonotype appeared a few times. The J gene is TRBJ2-7, the V gene TRBV7-9; D gene uncertain. CDR1 is SEHNR, CDR2 FQNEAQ, per germline (reference sequence). Trimming cost V 5 bases and J 0 bases, with 8 bases left between them. The CDR3 length is 13 residues. CDR3 DNA: TGTGCCAGCAGCATTCAATACTCCTACGAGCAGTACTTC. Amino acids: CASSIQYSYEQYF.

The V call is TRBV7-9, the J call TRBJ1-6; 9 positions agree with TRBD1. Germline V CDR1 and CDR2: SEHNR, FQNEAQ (reference sequence). The CDR3 runs 14 residues. V trimming: 5 bases; J trimming: 9 bases; junction bases outside the gene matches: 5. CDR3 DNA: TGTGCCAGCAGCCCGGACAGGGGTCGTTCACCCCTCCACTTT. Translation gives CASSPDRGRSPLHF. The full variable domain, its missing parts supplied by reference TRBV7-9 and TRBJ1-6, is DTGVSQNPRHKITKRGQNVTFRCDPISEHNRLYWYRQTLGQGPEFLTYFQNEAQLEKSRLLSDRFSAERPKGSFSTLEIQRTEQGDSAMYLCASSPDRGRSPLHFGNGTRLTVT.

In its sample, this clonotype was seen a few times. The V gene is TRBV11-2, the J gene TRBJ2-5; 10 bases are shared with TRBD2. The V and J ends lost 1 base and 4 bases, in that order; junction bases with no gene match: 15. The germline V gene has CDR1 SGHAT and CDR2 FQNNGV. The CDR3 runs 19 residues. CDR3 nucleotides: TGTGCCAGCAGCTTAGCTAGCGGGGGCCGGGCGGTTAAAGGAGAGACCCAGTACTTC. It translates to CASSLASGGRAVKGETQYF.

This chain joins TRBV6-2 or TRBV6-3 and TRBJ2-2, with 7 nucleotides matching TRBD2. This CDR3 is built from 18 residues. Losses at the gene ends were 2 bases for V and 4 bases for J; bases not matched to a gene: 13. Per germline, CDR1 MNHEY and CDR2 SVGEGT. The CDR3, as DNA: TGTGCCAGCAGTTACATCGTCTCAGCGGGGCCAGGCACCGGGGAGCTGTTTTTT. Translating gives CASSYIVSAGPGTGELFF.

The CDR3 nucleotides are TGTGCCTGGAGGAAGCCAGCAGGACTTTCCATCACAGATACGCAGTATTTT. Protein: CAWRKPAGLSITDTQYF. The chain carries TRBV30 and TRBJ2-3; a possible D gene is TRBD2 (5 bases). Trimming removed 3 bases from V and 2 bases from J, with 21 bases in between. The CDR3 spans 17 residues. Germline V gene sequence: CDR1 GTSNPN, CDR2 SVGIG (reference sequence).